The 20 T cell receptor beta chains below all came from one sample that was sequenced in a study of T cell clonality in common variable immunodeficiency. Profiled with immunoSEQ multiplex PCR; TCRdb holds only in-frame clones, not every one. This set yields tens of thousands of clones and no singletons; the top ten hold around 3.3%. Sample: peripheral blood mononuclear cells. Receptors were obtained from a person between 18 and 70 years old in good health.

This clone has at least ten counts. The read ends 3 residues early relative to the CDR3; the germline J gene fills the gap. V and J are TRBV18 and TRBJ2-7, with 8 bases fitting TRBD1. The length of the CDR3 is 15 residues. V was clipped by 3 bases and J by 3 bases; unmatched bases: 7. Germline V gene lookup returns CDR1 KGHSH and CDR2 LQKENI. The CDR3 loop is CASSPPLTGVYEQYF. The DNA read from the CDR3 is TGTGCCAGCTCACCCCCTTTGACAGGGGTCTACGAG.

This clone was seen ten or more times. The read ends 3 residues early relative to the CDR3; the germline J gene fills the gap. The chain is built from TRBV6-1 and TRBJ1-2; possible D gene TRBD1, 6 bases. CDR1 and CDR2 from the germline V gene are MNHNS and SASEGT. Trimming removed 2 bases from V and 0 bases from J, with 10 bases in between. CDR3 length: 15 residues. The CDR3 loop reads CASSESWTANYGYTF. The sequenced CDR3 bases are TGTGCCAGCAGTGAATCTTGGACAGCTAACTATGGC.

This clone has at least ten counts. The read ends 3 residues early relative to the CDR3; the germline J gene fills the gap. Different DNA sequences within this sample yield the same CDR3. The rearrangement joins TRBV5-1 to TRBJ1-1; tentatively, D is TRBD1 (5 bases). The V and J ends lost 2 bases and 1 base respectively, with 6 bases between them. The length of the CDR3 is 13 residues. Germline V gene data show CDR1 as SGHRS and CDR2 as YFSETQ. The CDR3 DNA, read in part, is TGCGCCAGCAGCTTCGGGGGGAACACTGAA. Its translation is CASSFGGNTE. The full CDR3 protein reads CASSFGGNTEAFF.

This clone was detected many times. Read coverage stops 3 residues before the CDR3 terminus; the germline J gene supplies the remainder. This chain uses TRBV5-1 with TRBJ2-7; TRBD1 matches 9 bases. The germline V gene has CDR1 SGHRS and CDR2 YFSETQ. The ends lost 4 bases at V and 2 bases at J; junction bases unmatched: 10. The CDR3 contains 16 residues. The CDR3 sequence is CASSQTGGTPTYEQYF. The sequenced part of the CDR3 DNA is TGCGCCAGCAGCCAGACAGGGGGAACACCAACCTACGAG.

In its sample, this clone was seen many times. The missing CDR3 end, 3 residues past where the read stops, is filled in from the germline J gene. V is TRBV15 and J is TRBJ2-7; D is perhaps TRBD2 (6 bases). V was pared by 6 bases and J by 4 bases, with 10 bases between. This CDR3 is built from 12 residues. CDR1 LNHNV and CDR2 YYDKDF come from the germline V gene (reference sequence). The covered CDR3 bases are TGTGCCACCAGTCCGCGGGGTTACGAG. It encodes CATSPRGYE. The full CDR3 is CATSPRGYEQYF.

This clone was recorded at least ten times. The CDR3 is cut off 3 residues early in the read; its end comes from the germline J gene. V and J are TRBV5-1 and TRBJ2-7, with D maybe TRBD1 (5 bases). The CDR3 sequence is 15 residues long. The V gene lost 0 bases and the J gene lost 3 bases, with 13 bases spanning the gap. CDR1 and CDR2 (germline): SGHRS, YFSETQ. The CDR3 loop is CASSLGQLEFYEQYF. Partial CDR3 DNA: TGCGCCAGCAGCTTGGGACAGCTGGAATTCTACGAG.

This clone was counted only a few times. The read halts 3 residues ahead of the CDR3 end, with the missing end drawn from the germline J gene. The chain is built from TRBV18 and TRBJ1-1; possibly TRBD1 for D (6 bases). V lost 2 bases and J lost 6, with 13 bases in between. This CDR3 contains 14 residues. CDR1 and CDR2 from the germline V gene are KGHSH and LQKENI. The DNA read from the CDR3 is TGTGCCAGCTCACCATCCTCAGGGGCGGCTGAA. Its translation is CASSPSSGAAE. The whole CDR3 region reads CASSPSSGAAEAFF.

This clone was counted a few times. CDR3 DNA (partial): TGTGCCTGTCCCAAAAGGGACAGGGAAGAGACG. Its translation: CACPKRDREET. Given in full, the CDR3 is CACPKRDREETQYF. The rearrangement uses TRBV30 and TRBJ2-3, with TRBD1 matching 9 bases. The missing CDR3 end, 3 residues past where the read stops, is filled in from the germline J gene. Germline V gene lookup returns CDR1 GTSNPN and CDR2 SVGIG (reference sequence). This CDR3 spans 14 amino acids. Complete variable domain (other parts from reference TRBV30 and TRBJ2-3): SQTIHQWPATLVQPVGSPLSLECTVEGTSNPNLYWYRQAAGRGLQLLFYSVGIGQISSEVPQNLSASRPQDRQFILSSKKLLLSDSGFYLCACPKRDREETQYFGPGTRLTVL.

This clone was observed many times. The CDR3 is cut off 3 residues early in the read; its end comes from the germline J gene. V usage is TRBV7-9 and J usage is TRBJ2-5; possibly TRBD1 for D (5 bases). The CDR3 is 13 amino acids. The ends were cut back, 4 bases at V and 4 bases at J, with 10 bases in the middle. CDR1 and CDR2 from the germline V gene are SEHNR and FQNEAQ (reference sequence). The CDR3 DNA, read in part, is TGTGCCAGCAGCTCGCAGGGAAGAGAGACC. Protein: CASSSQGRET. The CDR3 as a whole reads CASSSQGRETQYF.

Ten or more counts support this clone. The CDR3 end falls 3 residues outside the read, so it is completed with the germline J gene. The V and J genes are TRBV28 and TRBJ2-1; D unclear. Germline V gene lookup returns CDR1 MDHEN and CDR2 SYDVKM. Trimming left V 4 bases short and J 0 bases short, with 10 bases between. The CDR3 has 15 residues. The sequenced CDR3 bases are TGTGCCAGCAGTTACCGACACCTCTCCTACAATGAG. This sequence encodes CASSYRHLSYNE. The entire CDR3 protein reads CASSYRHLSYNEQFF.

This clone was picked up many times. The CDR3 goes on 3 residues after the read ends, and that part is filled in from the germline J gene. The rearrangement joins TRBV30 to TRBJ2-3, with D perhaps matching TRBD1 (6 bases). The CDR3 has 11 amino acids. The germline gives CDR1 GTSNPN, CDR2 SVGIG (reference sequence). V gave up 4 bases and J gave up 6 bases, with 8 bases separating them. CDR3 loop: CAWNTGDTQYF. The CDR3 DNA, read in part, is TGTGCCTGGAATACAGGGGATACG.

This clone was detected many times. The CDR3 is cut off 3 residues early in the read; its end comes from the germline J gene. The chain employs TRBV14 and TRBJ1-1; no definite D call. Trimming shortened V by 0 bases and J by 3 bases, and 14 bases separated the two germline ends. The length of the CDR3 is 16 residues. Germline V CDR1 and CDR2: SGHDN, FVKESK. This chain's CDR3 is CASSQDDPGWDTEAFF. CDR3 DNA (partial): TGTGCCAGCAGCCAAGACGATCCAGGTTGGGACACTGAA.

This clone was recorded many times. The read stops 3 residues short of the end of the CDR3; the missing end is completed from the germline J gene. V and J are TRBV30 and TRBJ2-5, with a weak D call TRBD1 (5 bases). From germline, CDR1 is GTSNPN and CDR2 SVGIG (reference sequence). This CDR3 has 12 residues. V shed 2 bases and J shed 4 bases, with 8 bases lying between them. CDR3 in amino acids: CAWSIRVETQYF. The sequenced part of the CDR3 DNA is TGTGCCTGGAGTATCAGGGTAGAGACC.

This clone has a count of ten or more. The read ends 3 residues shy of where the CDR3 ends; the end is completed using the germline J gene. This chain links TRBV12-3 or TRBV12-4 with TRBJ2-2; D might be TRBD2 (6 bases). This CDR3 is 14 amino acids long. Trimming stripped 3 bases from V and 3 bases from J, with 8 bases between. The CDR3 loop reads CASSFRRDTGELFF. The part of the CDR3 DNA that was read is TGTGCCAGCAGTTTTCGGAGGGACACCGGGGAG.

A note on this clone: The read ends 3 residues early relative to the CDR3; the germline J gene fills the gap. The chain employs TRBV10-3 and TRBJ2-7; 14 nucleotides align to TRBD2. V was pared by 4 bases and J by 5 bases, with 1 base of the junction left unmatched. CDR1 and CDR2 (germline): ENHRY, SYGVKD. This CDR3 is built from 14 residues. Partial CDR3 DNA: TGTGCCATCAGTGGGACTAGCGGGGGGAACGAG. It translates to CAISGTSGGNE. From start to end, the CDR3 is CAISGTSGGNEQYF.

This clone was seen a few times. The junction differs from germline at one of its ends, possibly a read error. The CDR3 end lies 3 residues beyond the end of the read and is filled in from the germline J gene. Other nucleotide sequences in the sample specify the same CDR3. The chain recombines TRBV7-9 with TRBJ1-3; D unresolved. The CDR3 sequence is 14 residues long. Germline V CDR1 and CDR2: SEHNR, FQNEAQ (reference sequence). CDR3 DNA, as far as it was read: TGTGCCAGCAGCTCACAGCTCTCTGGAAACACA. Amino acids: CASSSQLSGNT. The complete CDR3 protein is CASSSQLSGNTIYF.

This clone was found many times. The CDR3: CSARGQIQNQPQHF. The covered CDR3 bases are TGCAGTGCTAGAGGACAGATACAAAATCAGCCC. This chain joins TRBV20-1 and TRBJ1-5; D might be TRBD1 (5 bases). The read terminates 3 residues ahead of where the CDR3 ends, so the germline J gene completes it. Germline-derived CDR1 and CDR2 are DFQATT and SNEGSKA (reference sequence). V was shortened by 1 base and J by 4 bases, with 11 bases between the two germline ends. The CDR3 is 14 residues long.

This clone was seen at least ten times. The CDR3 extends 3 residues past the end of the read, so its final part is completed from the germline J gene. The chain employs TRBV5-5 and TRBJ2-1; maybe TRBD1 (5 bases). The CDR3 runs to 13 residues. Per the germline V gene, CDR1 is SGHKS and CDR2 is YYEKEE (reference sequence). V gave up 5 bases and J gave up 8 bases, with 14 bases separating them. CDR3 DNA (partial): TGTGCCAGCAGGGGGAAGGGGTTCGATGAG. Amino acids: CASRGKGFDE. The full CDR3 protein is CASRGKGFDEQFF.

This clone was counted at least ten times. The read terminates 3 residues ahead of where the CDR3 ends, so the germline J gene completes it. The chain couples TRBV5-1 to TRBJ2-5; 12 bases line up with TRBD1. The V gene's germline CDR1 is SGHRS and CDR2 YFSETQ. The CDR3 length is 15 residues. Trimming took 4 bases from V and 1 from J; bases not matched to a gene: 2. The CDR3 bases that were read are TGCGCCAGCAGCGGGGGACAGGGGGCCCAAGAGACC. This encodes CASSGGQGAQET. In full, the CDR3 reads CASSGGQGAQETQYF.

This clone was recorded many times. The CDR3 bases that were read are TGTGCCAGCAGCCTGCAAGCGGGAGAAACGGAGACC. It encodes CASSLQAGETET. The entire CDR3 reads CASSLQAGETETQYF. The chain is built from TRBV7-3 and TRBJ2-5; 8 bases line up with TRBD2. Sequencing ends 3 residues short of the CDR3 end; the germline J gene provides the rest. CDR3 length equals 15 residues. V gave up 5 bases and J gave up 5 bases; unmatched junction bases: 10. Germline CDR1 and CDR2: SGHTA and FQGTGA.